This T cell receptor (beta chain) came from a study of blood T cell repertoires in COVID-19. V dropped 9 bases and J dropped 0; count of bases not matched to a gene: 13. CDR1 SGDLS and CDR2 YYNGEE come from the germline V gene. The length of the CDR3 is 17 residues. Authors' data handling: Cell counts per sample came from amplifying reference gene primers. Method: immunoSEQ multiplex PCR; TCRdb's copy keeps in-frame clones and lacks some. The D gene and trimming were derived from the DNA, and the V and J assignments and clone size from that table. The repertoire holds some 67,000 clones, 85% to 90% seen once, with approximately 5.4% in the top ten.

Specimen: peripheral blood. This chain links TRBV9 with TRBJ2-1, with 9 bases fitting TRBD1. This TCR was recovered from a man aged 50 or older with active COVID-19. The CDR3 protein is CATKGIGQGLSYNEQFF. The DNA for the CDR3 is TGTGCCACCAAGGGAATCGGACAGGGGCTCTCCTACAATGAGCAGTTCTTC.